The source of this TCR beta chain is a study of shared clonotypes between healthy human individuals. Study-wide points: Between a few donors, naive CD4 clonotypes were shared at a level of about 5%.

A remark on this clone: Its antigen is still unknown.

Germline lookup yields CDR1 SGHRS and CDR2 YFSETQ. The CDR3 is made up of 17 amino acids. Trimming shortened V by 1 base and J by 0 bases, and 13 bases separated the two germline ends. Assay execution proceeded at the deep level. This table comes from immunoSEQ multiplex PCR, and its TCRdb copy is limited to in-frame clones, with some not included. The table has over a million clones, approximately 80% seen once; the top ten hold 0.55% to 0.7%. The source material was memory CD4+ T cells from PBMCs. The subset denotes: CD45RA-negative fraction. This receptor was obtained from a man younger than 35 in good health. Some clones in this sample may be carry-over from other donors' samples. The chain couples TRBV5-1 to TRBJ1-4; TRBD1 might be the D (5 bases). As DNA, the CDR3 is TGCGCCAGCAGCTTGTTGGGCAGGGCTGCAACTAATGAAAAACTGTTTTTT. It specifies CASSLLGRAATNEKLFF.